Below, 27 T cell receptor beta chains from the same sample are listed, as sequenced in a study of chemoradiotherapy in HPV16-positive cancers. Generated by immunoSEQ multiplex PCR, the TCRdb table keeps only in-frame clones and is missing some. Among 8,500 to 10,000 clones listed, around 80% were seen once. Sample acquisition took place from a patient who underwent chemoradiotherapy. These receptors were collected from a human donor with HPV-associated anogenital cancer.

This sequence joins TRBV4-1 and TRBJ1-5, with 11 bases lining up with TRBD1. Trimming at V came to 5 bases and at J to 5 bases, leaving 5 bases not matched to a gene. Germline V gene data show CDR1 as MGHRA and CDR2 as YSYEKL. This CDR3 comprises 15 residues. This CDR3 reads CASSSGTGGYQPQHF. The CDR3 DNA follows: TGCGCCAGCAGCTCAGGGACAGGGGGTTATCAGCCCCAGCATTTT.

The chain joins TRBV7-2 to TRBJ2-2, with 9 nucleotides matching TRBD2. The CDR3 contains 16 residues. V shed 6 bases and J 5 bases; nucleotides not matched to a gene: 10. Germline V gene lookup returns CDR1 SGHTA and CDR2 FQGNSA. The CDR3 DNA reads TGTGCCAGCAGGAGAGGCGGGGGGGCGCGGACCGGGGAGCTGTTTTTT. It yields the protein CASRRGGGARTGELFF.

The chain couples TRBV2 to TRBJ2-5, with D hard to call. Trimming removed 6 bases from V and 2 bases from J, with 10 bases in between. Germline V gene data show CDR1 as SNHLY and CDR2 as FYNNEI. This CDR3 has 13 amino acids. CDR3 DNA sequence: TGTGCCAGCAGCATACTACTGCAAGAGACCCAGTACTTC. Its protein product is CASSILLQETQYF.

The chain has TRBV25-1 and TRBJ2-3, with 7 bases matching TRBD2. This CDR3 has 14 residues. V lost 1 base to trimming and J lost 12 bases; unmatched junction nucleotides: 10. The germline V gene encodes CDR1 MGHDK and CDR2 SYGVNS. CDR3 DNA sequence: TGTGCCAGCAGTGAATGGGCTAGCGGCGGGAGACAGTATTTT. Translation: CASSEWASGGRQYF.

The chain is built from TRBV19 and TRBJ2-7; TRBD2 might be the D (5 bases). Trimming took 5 bases from V and 5 from J, leaving 19 bases between them. CDR1 and CDR2 from the germline V gene are LNHDA and SQIVND (reference sequence). This CDR3 spans 15 amino acids. CDR3 bases: TGTGCCAGTAGTTATGCAACTAGTAGTGTTGACGAGCAGTACTTC. This sequence encodes CASSYATSSVDEQYF.

The V and J genes are TRBV5-4 and TRBJ2-7; the D gene is possibly TRBD2 (5 bases). The CDR3 loop spans 15 amino acids. The germline gives CDR1 SGHNT, CDR2 YYREEE (reference sequence). Trimming pared 4 bases from V and 0 bases from J, leaving 14 bases between. The CDR3 region is CASSQDSTPSYEQYF. CDR3 in DNA: TGTGCCAGCAGCCAGGACTCGACGCCCTCCTACGAGCAGTACTTC.

The rearrangement links TRBV14 to TRBJ2-2; tentative D call: TRBD1 (6 bases). The CDR3 is 15 amino acids. Germline CDR1 reads SGHDN; CDR2 reads FVKESK. V lost 5 bases, J lost 7 bases, and 17 bases lay in between. Here the CDR3 reads CASSYRAGYGGELFF. In DNA, the CDR3 is TGTGCCAGCAGCTACAGGGCAGGGTATGGCGGGGAGCTGTTTTTT. Supplemented by reference TRBV14 and TRBJ2-2, the full variable domain reads EAGVTQFPSHSVIEKGQTVTLRCDPISGHDNLYWYRRVMGKEIKFLLHFVKESKQDESGMPNNRFLAERTGGTYSTLKVQPAELEDSGVYFCASSYRAGYGGELFFGEGSRLTVL.

CDR3 protein: CASSPGGLTLKSPLHF. The CDR3 region has the DNA TGTGCCAGCAGCCCAGGGGGACTGACCCTTAAGTCACCCCTCCACTTT. This chain uses TRBV9 with TRBJ1-6; 7 nucleotides match TRBD1. Per the germline V gene, CDR1 is SGDLS and CDR2 is YYNGEE. V gave up 4 bases and J gave up 10 bases; unmatched junction bases: 14. The length of the CDR3 is 16 residues.

This clone was seen just once. The genes are TRBV28 and TRBJ2-1; 7 positions match TRBD2. Germline V lookup: CDR1 MDHEN, CDR2 SYDVKM. This CDR3 comprises 15 residues. V was pared by 4 bases and J by 0 bases, with 3 bases of the junction left unmatched. This CDR3 is CASSYGGSSYNEQFF. CDR3 sequence (DNA): TGTGCCAGCAGTTACGGGGGGAGCTCCTACAATGAGCAGTTCTTC.

This clone was seen more than once but under ten times. The rearrangement joins TRBV11-2 to TRBJ1-6; D is unclear. CDR1 and CDR2 (germline): SGHAT, FQNNGV. The V gene lost 6 bases and the J gene lost 0 bases, with 9 bases spanning the gap. The length of the CDR3 is 15 residues. CDR3 DNA sequence: TGTGCCAGCAGACTCAGTCGCTCCTATAATTCACCCCTCCACTTT. Its translation: CASRLSRSYNSPLHF.

The rearrangement links TRBV5-1 to TRBJ1-4; TRBD1 might be the D (6 bases). CDR1 is SGHRS and CDR2 is YFSETQ in the germline V gene. This CDR3 has 15 residues. Trimming took off 4 bases at V and 4 bases at J, with 14 bases between the two ends. The CDR3 sequence is CASSGGQVLNEKLFF. CDR3 coding DNA: TGCGCCAGCAGCGGGGGGCAGGTCCTTAATGAAAAACTGTTTTTT. Using reference TRBV5-1 and TRBJ1-4 for the parts outside the CDR3, the full variable domain is KAGVTQTPRYLIKTRGQQVTLSCSPISGHRSVSWYQQTPGQGLQFLFEYFSETQRNKGNFPGRFSGRQFSNSRSEMNVSTLELGDSALYLCASSGGQVLNEKLFFGSGTQLSVL.

V is TRBV5-4 and J is TRBJ2-7, with D tentatively TRBD1 (5 bases). V was pared by 3 bases and J by 9 bases, with 22 bases between. Germline V gene data show CDR1 as SGHNT and CDR2 as YYREEE (reference sequence). This CDR3 has 15 residues. The CDR3 protein is CASSSDTVGSSVQYF. The CDR3 nucleotides are TGTGCCAGCAGCTCGGACACCGTAGGATCGTCTGTGCAGTACTTC.

This chain connects TRBV2 to TRBJ1-1, with TRBD1 as a possible D gene (6 bases). CDR1 and CDR2 (germline): SNHLY, FYNNEI. This CDR3 is 17 amino acids long. V lost 0 bases, J lost 4 bases, and 18 bases lay in between. The CDR3 sequence: CASSEAGGALLVTEAFF. In nucleotides, the CDR3 is TGTGCCAGCAGTGAAGCGGGGGGCGCCTTATTGGTCACTGAAGCTTTCTTT.

V gene TRBV30 combines with J gene TRBJ1-2; D may be TRBD1 (6 bases). Looked up from germline, CDR1 is GTSNPN and CDR2 is SVGIG (reference sequence). Trimming took off 5 bases at V and 0 bases at J, with 7 bases between the two ends. CDR3 length equals 12 residues. This chain's CDR3 is CAWGGPNYGYTF. CDR3 coding DNA: TGTGCCTGGGGGGGCCCTAACTATGGCTACACCTTC.

This clone was seen a single time. The chain couples TRBV5-6 to TRBJ1-2, with 9 bases matching TRBD1. Germline CDR1 SGHDT, CDR2 YYEEEE. Trimming at V came to 4 bases and at J to 3 bases, leaving 4 bases not matched to a gene. The CDR3 covers 14 residues. CDR3 in DNA: TGTGCCAGCAGCCCCGACAGGGGGTACTATGGCTACACCTTC. As protein: CASSPDRGYYGYTF. Combining the CDR3 with reference TRBV5-6 and TRBJ1-2 gives the whole variable domain DAGVTQSPTHLIKTRGQQVTLRCSPKSGHDTVSWYQQALGQGPQFIFQYYEEEERQRGNFPDRFSGHQFPNYSSELNVNALLLGDSALYLCASSPDRGYYGYTFGSGTRLTVV.

This clone turned up a few times. J is TRBJ1-5 and V is TRBV7-2, with D maybe TRBD1 (5 bases). V was shortened by 0 bases and J by 5 bases, with 11 bases between the two germline ends. This CDR3 comprises 15 residues. In germline, CDR1 is SGHTA, CDR2 FQGNSA. Here the CDR3 DNA reads TGTGCCAGCAGCTTAGCAAGGGACCCCTATCAGCCCCAGCATTTT. Translated, it gives CASSLARDPYQPQHF.

The chain links TRBV18 to TRBJ1-2; D remains ambiguous. Trimming pared 3 bases from V and 2 bases from J, leaving 10 bases between. The germline gives CDR1 KGHSH, CDR2 LQKENI. This CDR3 spans 14 amino acids. This CDR3 is CASSPPILNYGYTF. In nucleotides, the CDR3 is TGTGCCAGCTCACCTCCGATCCTAAACTATGGCTACACCTTC. Supplemented by reference TRBV18 and TRBJ1-2, the full variable domain reads NAGVMQNPRHLVRRRGQEARLRCSPMKGHSHVYWYRQLPEEGLKFMVYLQKENIIDESGMPKERFSAEFPKEGPSILRIQQVVRGDSAAYFCASSPPILNYGYTFGSGTRLTVV.

V usage is TRBV19 and J usage is TRBJ2-7; D is unclear. There are 13 residues in the CDR3. Germline V gene sequence: CDR1 LNHDA, CDR2 SQIVND (reference sequence). V lost 10 bases and J lost 3, with 16 bases in between. The CDR3 reads CATSNGLDYEQYF. For the CDR3, the DNA is TGTGCCACCTCAAACGGGCTAGACTACGAGCAGTACTTC.

This chain joins TRBV5-1 and TRBJ2-2; TRBD2 agrees at 13 bases. The length of the CDR3 is 18 residues. CDR1 SGHRS and CDR2 YFSETQ come from the germline V gene. Trimming cost V 3 bases and J 1 base; bases outside gene matches: 6. The CDR3 here is CASSSRTSGGLNTGELFF. In DNA form, the CDR3 reads TGCGCCAGCAGCTCTAGGACTAGCGGGGGCCTGAACACCGGGGAGCTGTTTTTT.

This sequence joins TRBV4-1 and TRBJ1-3; D not certain. The CDR3 has 15 amino acids. Germline CDR1 is MGHRA and CDR2 is YSYEKL. V dropped 1 base and J dropped 2 bases, with 9 bases sitting between them. The CDR3 region has the DNA TGCGCCAGCAGCCAAGGGCGGGGTCCTGGAAACACCATATATTTT. It translates to CASSQGRGPGNTIYF.

In its sample, this clone was seen once. The chain couples TRBV9 to TRBJ1-4, with D perhaps matching TRBD1 (5 bases). Looked up from germline, CDR1 is SGDLS and CDR2 is YYNGEE. This CDR3 comprises 13 residues. The CDR3 region has the DNA TGTGCATCGAGTTGGGGGTCTAATGAAAAACTGTTTTTT. It yields the protein CASSWGSNEKLFF.

This clone was observed a few times. The chain uses TRBV4-3 and TRBJ2-7; D gene ambiguous. Looked up from germline, CDR1 is LGHNA and CDR2 is YSLEER. The CDR3 totals 13 residues. Trimming left V 0 bases short and J 3 bases short, with 6 bases between. CDR3 in DNA: TGCGCCAGCAGCCAAGAGGCAGGCTACGAGCAGTACTTC. Its translation is CASSQEAGYEQYF.

This clone appeared once. The chain combines TRBV7-9 with TRBJ1-1, with D perhaps matching TRBD1 (5 bases). With 7 bases removed from V and 4 bases from J, the gap between germline ends came to 19 bases. The CDR3 runs to 15 residues. CDR1 is SEHNR, CDR2 FQNEAQ, per germline (reference sequence). The CDR3 DNA is TGTGCCAGCAACCGATGGGGGGGAATGCGCACTGAAGCTTTCTTT. Translation: CASNRWGGMRTEAFF.

The genes are TRBV7-2 and TRBJ2-7; 8 nucleotides match TRBD2. The CDR3 runs 16 residues. The germline V gene encodes CDR1 SGHTA and CDR2 FQGNSA. V dropped 2 bases and J dropped 3; count of bases not matched to a gene: 9. Here the CDR3 reads CASSLISGTRGYEQYF. CDR3 in DNA: TGTGCCAGCAGCTTAATTAGCGGGACCAGGGGCTACGAGCAGTACTTC.

This clone showed up just a few times. This rearrangement joins TRBV7-3 to TRBJ2-2; weak D call: TRBD2 (6 bases). V dropped 8 bases and J dropped 1 base, with 11 bases sitting between them. Germline CDR1 and CDR2: SGHTA and FQGTGA. The CDR3 is 14 residues long. The CDR3 coding sequence is TGTGCCAGCGCCCGGGGACTGAACACCGGGGAGCTGTTTTTT. Translated, it gives CASARGLNTGELFF. The full variable domain, its missing parts supplied by reference TRBV7-3 and TRBJ2-2, is GAGVSQTPSNKVTEKGKYVELRCDPISGHTALYWYRQSLGQGPEFLIYFQGTGAADDSGLPNDRFFAVRPEGSVSTLKIQRTERGDSAVYLCASARGLNTGELFFGEGSRLTVL.

V and J are TRBV29-1 and TRBJ2-1; 10 bases map to TRBD1. This CDR3 is built from 14 residues. Germline CDR1 is SQVTM and CDR2 is ANQGSEA. V lost 3 bases to trimming and J lost 3 bases; unmatched junction nucleotides: 2. In DNA form, the CDR3 reads TGCAGCGTTGAGTGGACAGGGGGCTACAATGAGCAGTTCTTC. Encoded protein: CSVEWTGGYNEQFF.

The genes are TRBV10-3 and TRBJ2-7, with 16 bases that match TRBD2. The V gene end was trimmed by 10 bases and the J gene end by 3 bases; junction bases not matched to a gene: 12. Per the germline V gene, CDR1 is ENHRY and CDR2 is SYGVKD. The CDR3 has 17 residues. The DNA for the CDR3 is TGTGCCACCCAGCCGGGACTAGCGGGGGGGCCTCGCTACGAGCAGTACTTC. It is translated as CATQPGLAGGPRYEQYF.